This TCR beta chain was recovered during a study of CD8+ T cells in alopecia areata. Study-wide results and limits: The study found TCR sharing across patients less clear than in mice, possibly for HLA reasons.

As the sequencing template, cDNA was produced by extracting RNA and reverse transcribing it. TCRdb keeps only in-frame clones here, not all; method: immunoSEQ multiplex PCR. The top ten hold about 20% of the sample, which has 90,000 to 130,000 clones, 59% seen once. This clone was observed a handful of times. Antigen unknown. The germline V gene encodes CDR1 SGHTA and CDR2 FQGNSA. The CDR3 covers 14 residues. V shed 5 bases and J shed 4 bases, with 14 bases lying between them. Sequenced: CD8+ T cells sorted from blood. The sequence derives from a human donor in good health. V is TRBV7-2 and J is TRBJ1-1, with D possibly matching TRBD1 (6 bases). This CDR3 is CASSRRGPGTEAFF. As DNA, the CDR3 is TGTGCCAGCAGCCGCCGGGGGCCGGGCACTGAAGCTTTCTTT.